This passage covers 16 T cell receptor beta chains from one sample sequenced in a study of T-cell reconstitution after alpha-beta-depleted transplantation in children. Unique molecular identifiers featured in how the TCRbeta library was prepared. TCRdb re-called the PCR reads through MiXCR, storing one row per CDR3 protein. The sample consists of hundreds of thousands of distinct CDR3 sequences, approximately 12% of them appearing once. This sample comprised PBMCs, mostly from graft donor cells, obtained 360 days after TCRalphabeta/CD19-depleted stem cell transplant. The receptors originated from a male patient between 5 and 17 years old who had a stem cell transplant for acute myeloid leukemia, so the T cells may come from the graft donor.

The table lists this clonotype with a few counts. The chain employs TRBV4-3 and TRBJ1-1; D is undetermined. This CDR3 comprises 15 residues. The V end lost 1 base, the J end lost 4 bases, and 13 bases lay between the germline ends. Germline V gene sequence: CDR1 LGHNA, CDR2 YSLEER. Here the CDR3 reads CASSQGVQVGTEAFF. CDR3 bases: TGCGCCAGCAGCCAAGGGGTTCAGGTCGGCACTGAAGCTTTCTTT.

This clonotype was counted ten times or more. This chain uses TRBV12-3 or TRBV12-4 with TRBJ2-5, with 9 bases fitting TRBD2. J gave up 7 bases and V 6 bases, and 6 bases lay outside the gene matches. The CDR3 loop spans 13 amino acids. CDR3 sequence reads: CASSRTSAATQYF. CDR3 DNA sequence: TGTGCCAGCAGCCGGACTAGCGCCGCGACCCAGTACTTC.

The genes are TRBV20-1 and TRBJ2-7; 9 nucleotides align to TRBD1. J was trimmed by 5 bases and V by 8 bases; bases with no gene match: 4. Germline lookup yields CDR1 DFQATT and CDR2 SNEGSKA (reference sequence). CDR3 length: 11 amino acids. CDR3 loop: CSTGDRDEQYF. The CDR3 DNA reads as TGCAGTACTGGGGACAGGGACGAGCAGTACTTC.

At least ten counts were recorded for this clonotype. V gene TRBV5-6 combines with J gene TRBJ2-7; TRBD1 is a possible D gene (6 bases). Trimming left V 1 base short and J 5 bases short, with 16 bases between. Germline assignment: CDR1 SGHDT and CDR2 YYEEEE. There are 15 residues in the CDR3. Here the CDR3 DNA reads TGTGCCAGCAGCTTGCGGGCAGGGGCTTACCACGAGCAGTACTTC. It yields the protein CASSLRAGAYHEQYF.

The chain combines TRBV7-9 with TRBJ1-1, with D perhaps matching TRBD1 (5 bases). CDR1 and CDR2 (germline): SEHNR, FQNEAQ (reference sequence). Trimming removed 4 bases at V and 3 bases at J, with 18 bases between. This CDR3 spans 16 amino acids. CDR3 DNA: TGTGCCAGCAGCTACGGAGCGCTGGGGCCCCACACTGAAGCTTTCTTT. Amino acid sequence: CASSYGALGPHTEAFF.

The chain links TRBV12-3 or TRBV12-4 to TRBJ2-1, with D unclear. V shed 6 bases and J shed 5 bases, with 11 bases lying between them. The CDR3 contains 13 residues. Here the CDR3 reads CASRPLGDNEQFF. CDR3 sequence (DNA): TGTGCCAGCAGGCCTCTTGGAGACAATGAGCAGTTCTTC.

The rearrangement links TRBV14 to TRBJ1-1; D remains unclear. The CDR3 is made up of 14 amino acids. CDR1 is SGHDN and CDR2 is FVKESK in the germline V gene. With 0 bases removed from V and 1 base from J, the gap between germline ends came to 6 bases. CDR3: CASSQEGKNTEAFF. The CDR3 nucleotides read TGTGCCAGCAGCCAAGAAGGCAAGAACACTGAAGCTTTCTTT. Full variable domain (remainder filled in from reference TRBV14 and TRBJ1-1): EAGVTQFPSHSVIEKGQTVTLRCDPISGHDNLYWYRRVMGKEIKFLLHFVKESKQDESGMPNNRFLAERTGGTYSTLKVQPAELEDSGVYFCASSQEGKNTEAFFGQGTRLTVV.

This clonotype was seen a few times. V and J are TRBV4-3 and TRBJ2-7; D gene uncertain. The CDR3 spans 16 residues. Germline V gene lookup returns CDR1 LGHNA and CDR2 YSLEER. Trimming cost V 5 bases and J 1 base, with 18 bases left between them. CDR3 sequence (DNA): TGCGCCAGCAGCTCCGACGGGCCGGCAGCGTCCTACGAGCAGTACTTC. Its protein is CASSSDGPAASYEQYF.

V is TRBV25-1 and J is TRBJ2-1, with D possibly matching TRBD2 (6 bases). The CDR3 runs to 14 residues. The V gene lost 4 bases and the J gene lost 4 bases, with 11 bases spanning the gap. Germline lookup yields CDR1 MGHDK and CDR2 SYGVNS. In nucleotides, the CDR3 is TGTGCCAGCAGTGCCCCGGACTATTACAATGAGCAGTTCTTC. Residues: CASSAPDYYNEQFF. The whole variable domain, filled in from reference TRBV25-1 and TRBJ2-1, reads EADIYQTPRYLVIGTGKKITLECSQTMGHDKMYWYQQDPGMELHLIHYSYGVNSTEKGDLSSESTVSRIRTEHFPLTLESARPSHTSQYLCASSAPDYYNEQFFGPGTRLTVL.

The chain uses TRBV28 and TRBJ2-3; TRBD2 is a possible D gene (6 bases). Germline CDR1 reads MDHEN; CDR2 reads SYDVKM. With 6 bases removed from V and 1 base from J, the gap between germline ends came to 8 bases. The CDR3 is 13 residues long. CDR3 protein: CASREGGTDTQYF. Here the CDR3 DNA reads TGTGCCAGCAGGGAGGGTGGCACAGATACGCAGTATTTT.

This clonotype has just a few counts. The rearrangement joins TRBV14 to TRBJ2-1; possibly TRBD1 or TRBD2 for D (6 bases each). Trimming removed 4 bases at V and 3 bases at J, with 16 bases between. Germline-derived CDR1 and CDR2 are SGHDN and FVKESK. The CDR3 is 16 residues long. The CDR3 nucleotides read TGTGCCAGCAGCCCGAATGGGGGGCGGGTCTACAATGAGCAGTTCTTC. It codes for CASSPNGGRVYNEQFF. Based on the CDR3 plus reference TRBV14 and TRBJ2-1, the full variable domain is EAGVTQFPSHSVIEKGQTVTLRCDPISGHDNLYWYRRVMGKEIKFLLHFVKESKQDESGMPNNRFLAERTGGTYSTLKVQPAELEDSGVYFCASSPNGGRVYNEQFFGPGTRLTVL.

The rearrangement joins TRBV28 to TRBJ2-7; D not resolved. The V gene's germline CDR1 is MDHEN and CDR2 SYDVKM. V was clipped by 7 bases and J by 3 bases, with 7 bases between them. The CDR3 extends over 11 amino acids. CDR3 sequence (DNA): TGTGCCAGCAATGGGCTCTACGAGCAGTACTTC. This codes for CASNGLYEQYF.

This clonotype was found a few times. The chain is built from TRBV27 and TRBJ2-7; 7 bases fit TRBD2. The germline gives CDR1 MNHEY, CDR2 SMNVEV (reference sequence). This CDR3 contains 14 residues. After removal of 2 bases from V and 2 bases from J, the junction contained 3 bases not matched to a gene. CDR3 in DNA: TGTGCCAGCAGTTTAGGGGGGGTACCCTACGAGCAGTACTTC. It is translated as CASSLGGVPYEQYF.

The V gene is TRBV7-3, the J gene TRBJ2-1; tentative D call: TRBD1 (6 bases). The germline V gene has CDR1 SGHTA and CDR2 FQGTGA. The CDR3 has 14 residues. V was trimmed by 5 bases and J by 3 bases, leaving 11 bases between them. The CDR3: CASSATGFYNEQFF. CDR3 sequence (DNA): TGTGCCAGCAGCGCAACAGGGTTCTACAATGAGCAGTTCTTC.

This rearrangement joins TRBV10-3 to TRBJ2-2, with TRBD1 as a possible D gene (6 bases). Germline CDR1 ENHRY, CDR2 SYGVKD. V was clipped by 4 bases and J by 0 bases, with 9 bases between them. This CDR3 region has 15 residues. The DNA of the CDR3 is TGTGCCATCAGTGTTGGGACAACGAACACCGGGGAGCTGTTTTTT. It codes for CAISVGTTNTGELFF.

Only a few counts were recorded for this clonotype. The chain carries TRBV2 and TRBJ2-7; D gene unclear. The CDR3 is made up of 15 amino acids. Trimming took off 2 bases at V and 0 bases at J, with 11 bases between the two ends. Germline V gene lookup returns CDR1 SNHLY and CDR2 FYNNEI. The CDR3 region has the DNA TGTGCCAGCAGTGAACGACTTGCCAGCTCCTACGAGCAGTACTTC. This translates into CASSERLASSYEQYF.